This T cell receptor (beta chain) was captured by sequencing in a study of siplizumab effects on memory and regulatory T cells. Regarding the study as a whole: Alloreactive clones mapping to unstimulated subsets formed only a minor fraction. Among sequences traceable to unstimulated CD4+ memory cells, alloreactive ones were significantly reduced by siplizumab. Proliferating siplizumab-culture Tregs lacked confirmation of suppressive function. Phenotypic classification as naive or memory proved unattainable for roughly 75-95% of proliferating CD4+ or CD8+ clones.

Germline lookup yields CDR1 WSHSY and CDR2 SAAADI. The CDR3 sequence is 17 residues long. Trimming took 9 bases from V and 0 from J, leaving 22 bases between them. Measured with immunoSEQ multiplex PCR; TCRdb has only the in-frame clones, and not every one. This repertoire shows tens of thousands of clones, roughly 97% found once; its top ten account for less than 0.035%. This clone was recorded once. Its specificity is not known. Sequences were obtained from naive CD4+ T cells sorted from blood. The receptor's source is a human donor in good health. The rearrangement joins TRBV10-2 to TRBJ2-3, with D perhaps matching TRBD2 (6 bases). The CDR3 bases are TGCGCCAGACCTTCAAGCTCCGGGACTTGGAGCACAGATACGCAGTATTTT. This codes for CARPSSSGTWSTDTQYF.